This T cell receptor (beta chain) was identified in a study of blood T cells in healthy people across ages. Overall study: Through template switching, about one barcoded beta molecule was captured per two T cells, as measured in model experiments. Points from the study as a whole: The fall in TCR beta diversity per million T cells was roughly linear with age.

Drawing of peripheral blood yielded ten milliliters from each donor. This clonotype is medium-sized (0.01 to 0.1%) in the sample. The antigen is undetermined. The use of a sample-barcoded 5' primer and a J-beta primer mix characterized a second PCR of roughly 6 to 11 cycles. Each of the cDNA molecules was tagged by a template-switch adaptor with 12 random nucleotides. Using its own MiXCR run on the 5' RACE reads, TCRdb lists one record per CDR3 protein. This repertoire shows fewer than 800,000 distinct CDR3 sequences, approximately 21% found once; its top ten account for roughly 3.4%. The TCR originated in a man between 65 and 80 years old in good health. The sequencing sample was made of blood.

The CDR3: CASSLDSPETQYF. The CDR3 DNA follows: TGTGCCAGCAGTCTGGACAGCCCGGAGACCCAGTACTTC. The gene calls are TRBV12-3 or TRBV12-4 and TRBJ2-5; D perhaps matches TRBD1 (6 bases). CDR3 size: 13 residues. The V and J ends lost 5 bases and 5 bases respectively, with 12 bases between them.